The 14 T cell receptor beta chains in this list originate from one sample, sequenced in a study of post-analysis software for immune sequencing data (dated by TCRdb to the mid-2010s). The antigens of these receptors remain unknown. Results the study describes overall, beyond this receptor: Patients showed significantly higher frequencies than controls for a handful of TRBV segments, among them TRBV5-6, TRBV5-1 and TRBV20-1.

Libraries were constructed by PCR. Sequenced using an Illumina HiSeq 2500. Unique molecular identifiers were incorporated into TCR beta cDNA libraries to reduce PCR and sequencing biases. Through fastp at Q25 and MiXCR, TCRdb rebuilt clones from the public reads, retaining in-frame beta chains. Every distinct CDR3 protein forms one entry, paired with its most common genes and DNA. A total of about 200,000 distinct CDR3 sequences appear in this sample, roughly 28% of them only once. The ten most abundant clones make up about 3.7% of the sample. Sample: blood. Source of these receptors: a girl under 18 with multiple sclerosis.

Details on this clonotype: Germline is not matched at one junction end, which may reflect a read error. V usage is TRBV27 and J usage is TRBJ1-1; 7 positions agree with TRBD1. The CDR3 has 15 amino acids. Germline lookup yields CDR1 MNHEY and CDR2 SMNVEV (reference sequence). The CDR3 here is CACSYGTAMNTEAFF. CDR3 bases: TGTGCCTGCAGCTATGGGACAGCCATGAACACTGAAGCTTTCTTT.

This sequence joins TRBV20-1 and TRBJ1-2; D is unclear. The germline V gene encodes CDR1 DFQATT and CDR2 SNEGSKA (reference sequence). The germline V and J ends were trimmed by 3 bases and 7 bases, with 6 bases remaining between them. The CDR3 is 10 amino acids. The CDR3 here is CSASLLGYTF. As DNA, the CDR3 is TGCAGTGCTAGTTTACTTGGCTACACCTTC.

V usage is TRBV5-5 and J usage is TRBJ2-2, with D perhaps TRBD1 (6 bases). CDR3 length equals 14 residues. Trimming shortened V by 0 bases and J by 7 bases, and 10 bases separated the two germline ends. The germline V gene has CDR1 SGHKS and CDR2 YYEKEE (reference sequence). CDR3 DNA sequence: TGTGCCAGCAGCTTGGTAGGACAGAGCGGGGAGCTGTTTTTT. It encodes CASSLVGQSGELFF. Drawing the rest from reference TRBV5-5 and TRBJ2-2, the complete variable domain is DAGVTQSPTHLIKTRGQQVTLRCSPISGHKSVSWYQQVLGQGPQFIFQYYEKEERGRGNFPDRFSARQFPNYSSELNVNALLLGDSALYLCASSLVGQSGELFFGEGSRLTVL.

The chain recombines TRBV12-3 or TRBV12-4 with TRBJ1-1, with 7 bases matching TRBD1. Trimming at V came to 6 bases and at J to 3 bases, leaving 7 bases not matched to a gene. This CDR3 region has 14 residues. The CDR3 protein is CASSPTGVDTEAFF. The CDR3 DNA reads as TGTGCCAGCAGCCCCACAGGGGTGGACACTGAAGCTTTCTTT.

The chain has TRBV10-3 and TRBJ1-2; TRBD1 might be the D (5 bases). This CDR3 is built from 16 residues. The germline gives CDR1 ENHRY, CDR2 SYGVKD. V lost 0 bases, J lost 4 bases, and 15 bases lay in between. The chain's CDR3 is CAISESGKGPLYGYTF. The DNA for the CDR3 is TGTGCCATCAGTGAGTCGGGGAAGGGACCCCTCTATGGCTACACCTTC.

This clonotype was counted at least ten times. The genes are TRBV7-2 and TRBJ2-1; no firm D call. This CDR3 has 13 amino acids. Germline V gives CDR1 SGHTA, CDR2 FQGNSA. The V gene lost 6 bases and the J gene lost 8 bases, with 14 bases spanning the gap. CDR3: CASRRVDSHEQFF. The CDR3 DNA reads TGTGCCAGCAGAAGGGTTGATTCACATGAGCAGTTCTTC.

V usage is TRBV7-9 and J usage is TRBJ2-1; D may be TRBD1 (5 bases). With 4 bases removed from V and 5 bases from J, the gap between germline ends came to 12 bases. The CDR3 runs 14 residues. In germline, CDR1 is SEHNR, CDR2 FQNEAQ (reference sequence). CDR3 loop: CASSSPPGNNEQFF. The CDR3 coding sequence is TGTGCCAGCAGCTCTCCACCAGGGAACAATGAGCAGTTCTTC.

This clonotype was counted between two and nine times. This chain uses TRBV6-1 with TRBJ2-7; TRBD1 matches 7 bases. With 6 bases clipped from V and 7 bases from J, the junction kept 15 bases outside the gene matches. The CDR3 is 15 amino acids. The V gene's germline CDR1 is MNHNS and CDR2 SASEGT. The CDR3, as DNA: TGTGCCAGCAGCTTTTCCGGGACAGTGTACAATGAGCAGTACTTC. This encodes CASSFSGTVYNEQYF.

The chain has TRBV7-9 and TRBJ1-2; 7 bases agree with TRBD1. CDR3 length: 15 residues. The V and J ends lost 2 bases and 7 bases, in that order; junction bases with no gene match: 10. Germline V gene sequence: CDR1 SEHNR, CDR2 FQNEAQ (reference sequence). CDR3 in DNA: TGTGCCAGCAGCTTAAACCAGGGGGTTCGCTCTGGCTACACCTTC. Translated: CASSLNQGVRSGYTF.

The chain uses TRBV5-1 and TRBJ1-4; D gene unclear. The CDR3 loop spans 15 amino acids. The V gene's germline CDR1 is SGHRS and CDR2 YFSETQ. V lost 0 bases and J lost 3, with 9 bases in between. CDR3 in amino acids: CASSLAENPNEKLFF. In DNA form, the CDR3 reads TGCGCCAGCAGCTTGGCCGAAAACCCTAATGAAAAACTGTTTTTT.

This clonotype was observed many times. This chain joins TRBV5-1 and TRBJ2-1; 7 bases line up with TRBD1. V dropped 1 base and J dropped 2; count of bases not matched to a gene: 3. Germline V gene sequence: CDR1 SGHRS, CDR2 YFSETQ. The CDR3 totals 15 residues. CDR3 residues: CASSLRQGAYNEQFF. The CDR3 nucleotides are TGCGCCAGCAGCTTGAGACAGGGCGCCTACAATGAGCAGTTCTTC.

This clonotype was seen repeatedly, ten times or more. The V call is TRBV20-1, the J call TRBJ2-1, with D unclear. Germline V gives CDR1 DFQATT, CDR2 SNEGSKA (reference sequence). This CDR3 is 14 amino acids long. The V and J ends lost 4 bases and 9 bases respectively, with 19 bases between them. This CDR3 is CSATLDLHLVEQFF. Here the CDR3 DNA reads TGCAGTGCTACTCTAGATCTTCACCTCGTTGAGCAGTTCTTC.

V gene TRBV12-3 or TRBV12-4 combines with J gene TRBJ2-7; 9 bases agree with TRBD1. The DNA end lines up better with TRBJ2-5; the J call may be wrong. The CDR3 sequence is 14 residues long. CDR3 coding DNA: TGTGCCAGCAGCCTACAGGGGGCGCAGGAGACCCAGTACTTC. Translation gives CASSLQGAQETQYF.

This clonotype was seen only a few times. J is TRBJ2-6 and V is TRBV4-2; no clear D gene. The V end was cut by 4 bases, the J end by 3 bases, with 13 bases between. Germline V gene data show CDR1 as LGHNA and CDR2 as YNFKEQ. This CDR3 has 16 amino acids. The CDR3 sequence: CASSPGLLSGANVLTF. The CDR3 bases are TGTGCCAGCAGCCCTGGGCTACTGAGTGGGGCCAACGTCCTGACTTTC.